These 6 T cell receptor beta chains were all obtained from the same sample, sequenced in a study of cytomegalovirus exposure and HLA in healthy donors. PCR involved 60 Vbeta and 13 Jbeta primers. Sequencing was performed with immunoSEQ multiplex PCR; in TCRdb, only in-frame clones are kept and a portion is missing. The sample holds some 130,000 clones. The material sequenced was PBMCs. The source is a young man in good health and CMV-seronegative.

The chain links TRBV19 to TRBJ2-2; tentative D call: TRBD1 (6 bases). Trimming took 7 bases from V and 4 from J, leaving 10 bases between them. The germline gives CDR1 LNHDA, CDR2 SQIVND (reference sequence). The CDR3 totals 13 residues. The CDR3 reads CASNRATTGELFF. In DNA, the CDR3 is TGTGCCAGTAACAGGGCGACCACCGGGGAGCTGTTTTTT.

This chain uses TRBV6-5 with TRBJ2-7, with D possibly matching TRBD2 (6 bases). Between the trimmed V and J ends, which lost 0 bases and 6 bases, there was a span of 18 bases. Germline V gives CDR1 MNHEY, CDR2 SVGAGI. This CDR3 comprises 16 residues. The CDR3 nucleotides are TGTGCCAGCAGTTACTCGAATATGGGTCTCGGGAGCGAGCAGTACTTC. This codes for CASSYSNMGLGSEQYF.

The chain has TRBV4-3 and TRBJ2-7; the match to TRBD1 covers 8 bases. The germline V gene encodes CDR1 LGHNA and CDR2 YSLEER. CDR3 length: 14 residues. V dropped 3 bases and J dropped 3; count of bases not matched to a gene: 4. The CDR3: CASSQRTGNYEQYF. The CDR3 nucleotides read TGCGCCAGCAGCCAGCGGACAGGGAACTACGAGCAGTACTTC.

This chain uses TRBV18 with TRBJ1-3; D is uncertain. Trimming cost V 3 bases and J 4 bases, with 7 bases left between them. The CDR3 runs to 13 residues. CDR1 KGHSH and CDR2 LQKENI come from the germline V gene. The CDR3 here is CASSPLLGNTIYF. The CDR3, as DNA: TGTGCCAGCTCACCCCTTCTCGGAAACACCATATATTTT.

V usage is TRBV7-9 and J usage is TRBJ1-4; TRBD1 might be the D (6 bases). Germline V gene lookup returns CDR1 SEHNR and CDR2 FQNEAQ (reference sequence). Deletions cut 5 bases from V and 3 bases from J, with 13 bases between. The CDR3 runs 15 residues. CDR3 protein: CASSRSGVSNEKLFF. The DNA of the CDR3 is TGTGCCAGCAGCCGTTCAGGGGTGTCTAATGAAAAACTGTTTTTT.

J is TRBJ2-7 and V is TRBV19, with D maybe TRBD2 (6 bases). CDR3 length: 15 amino acids. Trimming removed 11 bases at V and 2 bases at J, with 22 bases between. Germline V gives CDR1 LNHDA, CDR2 SQIVND (reference sequence). The CDR3 spells CASFGRGGGTYEQYF. The CDR3 nucleotides read TGTGCCTCCTTCGGGCGGGGTGGCGGAACCTACGAGCAGTACTTC.